The next 32 T cell receptor beta chains were all read from a single sample in a study of shared clonotypes between healthy human individuals. The method was immunoSEQ multiplex PCR; TCRdb's version includes in-frame clones alone and lacks a portion of them. Here the sample spans approximately 480,000 clones, 75% to 80% being singletons. The material sequenced was PBMCs. These receptors all stem from a woman in her thirties or forties in good health. Some clones in this sample may be carry-over from other donors' samples.

The V and J genes are TRBV29-1 and TRBJ2-4; weak D call: TRBD1 (7 bases). From germline, CDR1 is SQVTM and CDR2 ANQGSEA. The ends were cut back, 0 bases at V and 0 bases at J, with 15 bases in the middle. The CDR3 is made up of 17 amino acids. The DNA of the CDR3 is TGCAGCGTTGAAGATCGGGAGACAGGGAAAGCCAAAAACATTCAGTACTTC. This encodes CSVEDRETGKAKNIQYF.

The V and J genes are TRBV6-4 and TRBJ2-6; maybe TRBD2 (5 bases). CDR3 length: 17 amino acids. The germline gives CDR1 MRHNA, CDR2 SNTAGT. Trimming took 5 bases from V and 0 from J, leaving 14 bases between them. This CDR3 is CASSIGVGGSGANVLTF. Here the CDR3 DNA reads TGTGCCAGCAGTATCGGGGTCGGCGGCTCTGGGGCCAACGTCCTGACTTTC.

In regard to this clone: Possible read error: a much larger clone is one base away. The J gene is TRBJ2-1, the V gene TRBV14, with D tentatively TRBD1 or TRBD2 (5 bases each). CDR1 and CDR2 from the germline V gene are SGHDN and FVKESK. V gave up 1 base and J gave up 8 bases, with 6 bases separating them. The CDR3 length is 12 residues. The CDR3 DNA is TGTGCCAGCAGCCAAGTGGGGGATGAGCAGTTCTTC. Translating it yields CASSQVGDEQFF. Filled out from reference TRBV14 and TRBJ2-1, the complete variable domain reads EAGVTQFPSHSVIEKGQTVTLRCDPISGHDNLYWYRRVMGKEIKFLLHFVKESKQDESGMPNNRFLAERTGGTYSTLKVQPAELEDSGVYFCASSQVGDEQFFGPGTRLTVL.

The gene calls are TRBV7-8 and TRBJ2-1, with 10 bases fitting TRBD2. Looked up from germline, CDR1 is SGHVS and CDR2 is FQNEAQ. The CDR3 has 14 residues. Losses at the gene ends were 6 bases for V and 3 bases for J; bases not matched to a gene: 2. The CDR3 DNA sequence: TGTGCCAGCAGACTAGCGGGACTCTACAATGAGCAGTTCTTC. Translated, it gives CASRLAGLYNEQFF.

This chain links TRBV27 with TRBJ2-7, with D hard to call. This CDR3 is 12 amino acids long. V lost 5 bases to trimming and J lost 0 bases, with 5 bases between them. Germline loops: CDR1 MNHEY, CDR2 SMNVEV (reference sequence). The CDR3 region is CASSAPSYEQYF. CDR3 DNA sequence: TGTGCCAGCAGTGCTCCCTCCTACGAGCAGTACTTC.

V gene TRBV7-2 combines with J gene TRBJ2-1; TRBD2 matches 7 bases. Germline assignment: CDR1 SGHTA and CDR2 FQGNSA. The CDR3 has 16 residues. Unmatched junction bases numbered 10, after V lost 5 bases and J lost 3 bases. CDR3 in DNA: TGTGCCAGCAGCCCCGCCCGGGGCGGGAGCTACAATGAGCAGTTCTTC. Its protein is CASSPARGGSYNEQFF.

The chain couples TRBV5-6 to TRBJ2-3, with D possibly matching TRBD2 (6 bases). The CDR3 covers 15 residues. V gave up 0 bases and J gave up 2 bases, with 10 bases separating them. Germline CDR1 reads SGHDT; CDR2 reads YYEEEE. The CDR3 DNA sequence: TGTGCCAGCAGCTTGGTCGGGGGATACACAGATACGCAGTATTTT. It translates to CASSLVGGYTDTQYF.

The V call is TRBV10-3, the J call TRBJ2-7; D perhaps matches TRBD1 (6 bases). Trimming took off 4 bases at V and 0 bases at J, with 10 bases between the two ends. CDR1 ENHRY and CDR2 SYGVKD come from the germline V gene. This CDR3 is 14 amino acids long. CDR3 bases: TGTGCCATCAGTGGGGACATTAACTCCTACGAGCAGTACTTC. This sequence encodes CAISGDINSYEQYF.

The CDR3 DNA follows: TGTGCCAGTAGGAGGACAGCCACGGTGGAAGATGAGCAGTACTTC. Protein sequence: CASRRTATVEDEQYF. The gene calls are TRBV19 and TRBJ2-7; a possible D gene is TRBD1 (6 bases). Germline loops: CDR1 LNHDA, CDR2 SQIVND (reference sequence). Trimming cost V 6 bases and J 7 bases, with 22 bases left between them. This CDR3 has 15 amino acids.

This clone was seen just once. The gene calls are TRBV6-5 and TRBJ1-2; 7 bases are shared with TRBD1. This CDR3 region has 13 residues. The V gene's germline CDR1 is MNHEY and CDR2 SVGAGI. V lost 6 bases, J lost 8 bases, and 9 bases stayed unmatched. The CDR3 spells CASRAGGRGGYTF. The DNA of the CDR3 is TGTGCCAGCAGGGCAGGGGGAAGGGGCGGCTACACCTTC.

V gene TRBV9 combines with J gene TRBJ2-5, with 10 bases matching TRBD2. With the DNA end fitting TRBJ2-7 better, the J assignment may be wrong. The CDR3 covers 16 residues. Germline-derived CDR1 and CDR2 are SGDLS and YYNGEE. CDR3 loop: CASSVGSSGGAYEQYF. The CDR3 DNA reads TGTGCCAGCAGCGTAGGGTCTAGCGGGGGAGCCTACGAGCAGTACTTC.

V usage is TRBV10-1 and J usage is TRBJ2-1; 10 bases fit TRBD2. V shed 8 bases and J 8 bases; nucleotides not matched to a gene: 15. CDR3 length equals 16 residues. In germline, CDR1 is WNHNN, CDR2 SYGVQD (reference sequence). The CDR3 region is CASGSRASGSLDEQFF. CDR3 coding DNA: TGCGCCAGCGGATCTAGGGCTAGCGGGAGTCTGGATGAGCAGTTCTTC.

The chain uses TRBV10-2 and TRBJ2-1; D is perhaps TRBD1 or TRBD2 (5 bases each). V lost 0 bases, J lost 9 bases, and 6 bases lay in between. Germline V gene sequence: CDR1 WSHSY, CDR2 SAAADI. CDR3 length: 12 amino acids. Written as DNA, the CDR3 is TGCGCCAGCAGTGAGTCGGGGACTGAGCAGTTCTTC. Translating it yields CASSESGTEQFF.

The gene calls are TRBV12-5 and TRBJ2-1; TRBD2 agrees at 8 bases. The V gene's germline CDR1 is LGHNT and CDR2 FRNRAP. The CDR3 is 15 residues long. The V and J ends lost 6 bases and 7 bases, in that order; junction bases with no gene match: 11. In DNA, the CDR3 is TGTGCTAGTGGGGAAGCGGGAGTGAGAGGGAATGAGCAGTTCTTC. This codes for CASGEAGVRGNEQFF.

This clone was seen a handful of times. The chain combines TRBV10-1 with TRBJ2-7; D is possibly TRBD1 or TRBD2 (5 bases each). Trimming cost V 5 bases and J 0 bases, with 11 bases left between them. This CDR3 is built from 14 residues. Germline-derived CDR1 and CDR2 are WNHNN and SYGVQD (reference sequence). The CDR3 DNA reads as TGCGCCAGCAGTAGGGACCAGAGCTCCTACGAGCAGTACTTC. Amino acids: CASSRDQSSYEQYF.

The gene calls are TRBV5-8 and TRBJ2-2; 7 bases match TRBD2. Looked up from germline, CDR1 is SGHTS and CDR2 is YDEGEE. The junction had 4 bases not matched to a gene; V was cut back by 0 bases and J by 5 bases. The length of the CDR3 is 15 residues. The CDR3 sequence: CASSLEGGPTGELFF. CDR3 bases: TGTGCCAGCAGCTTGGAGGGAGGGCCTACCGGGGAGCTGTTTTTT.

The chain has TRBV30 and TRBJ2-5, with D maybe TRBD1 (6 bases). This CDR3 contains 13 residues. Germline V lookup: CDR1 GTSNPN, CDR2 SVGIG (reference sequence). The V gene lost 3 bases and the J gene lost 5 bases, with 13 bases spanning the gap. CDR3 nucleotides: TGTGCCTGGAGGATACAGGGTTTCGAGACCCAGTACTTC. Amino acids: CAWRIQGFETQYF.

In this sample, this clone turned up a few times. J is TRBJ2-5 and V is TRBV25-1; 7 bases align to TRBD1. CDR1 is MGHDK, CDR2 SYGVNS, per germline. V gave up 4 bases and J gave up 0 bases; unmatched junction bases: 11. This CDR3 region has 17 residues. The CDR3 loop is CASSGGTANRHQETQYF. CDR3 in DNA: TGTGCCAGCAGTGGAGGGACAGCCAACCGACACCAAGAGACCCAGTACTTC.

The chain joins TRBV25-1 to TRBJ1-5, with D maybe TRBD1 (5 bases). The CDR3 contains 17 residues. The V and J ends lost 4 bases and 2 bases respectively, with 18 bases between them. CDR1 is MGHDK, CDR2 SYGVNS, per germline. CDR3 in DNA: TGTGCCAGCAGTGCGAGAGGGGAAGGGCTGGGCAATCAGCCCCAGCATTTT. Its protein is CASSARGEGLGNQPQHF.

The chain uses TRBV5-4 and TRBJ1-2, with 7 bases lining up with TRBD1. V shed 4 bases, J shed 1 base, and the junction held 10 bases outside the gene matches. The CDR3 is made up of 16 amino acids. The germline V gene has CDR1 SGHNT and CDR2 YYREEE (reference sequence). The CDR3 nucleotides read TGTGCCAGCAGCCAAGGACAGGCCGCGCATAACTATGGCTACACCTTC. Its protein product is CASSQGQAAHNYGYTF.

The table lists this clone with a few counts. The rearrangement uses TRBV30 and TRBJ1-1; D is ambiguous. This CDR3 region has 13 residues. V shed 2 bases and J shed 0 bases, with 7 bases lying between them. Per the germline V gene, CDR1 is GTSNPN and CDR2 is SVGIG (reference sequence). The CDR3 DNA sequence: TGTGCCTGGAGTAGGTGGTTGAACACTGAAGCTTTCTTT. Translation: CAWSRWLNTEAFF.

V gene TRBV5-4 combines with J gene TRBJ2-5, with a possible D match to TRBD2 (5 bases). Between the trimmed V and J ends, which lost 0 bases and 6 bases, there was a span of 15 bases. Germline CDR1 reads SGHNT; CDR2 reads YYREEE (reference sequence). The CDR3 runs 15 residues. The CDR3 nucleotides read TGTGCCAGCAGCTTGGAAGGTGGACTGGGGAAGACCCAGTACTTC. Encoded protein: CASSLEGGLGKTQYF.

In nucleotides, the CDR3 is TGTGCCAGCAGCCCTCTGTACTCAGATACGCAGTATTTT. Translating gives CASSPLYSDTQYF. The rearrangement joins TRBV9 to TRBJ2-3; D uncertain. The V gene's germline CDR1 is SGDLS and CDR2 YYNGEE. V lost 4 bases to trimming and J lost 4 bases, with 10 bases between them. This CDR3 contains 13 residues.

At least ten counts were recorded for this clone. The rearrangement joins TRBV28 to TRBJ1-6; 8 bases line up with TRBD1. CDR3 length: 15 residues. Germline CDR1 is MDHEN and CDR2 is SYDVKM. V gave up 5 bases and J gave up 5 bases; unmatched junction bases: 5. CDR3 region: CASSRLDRDNSPLHF. CDR3 coding DNA: TGTGCCAGCAGTCGCTTGGACAGGGATAATTCACCCCTCCACTTT.

The rearrangement links TRBV30 to TRBJ1-2, with 8 bases identical to TRBD1. The germline V gene has CDR1 GTSNPN and CDR2 SVGIG (reference sequence). With 8 bases clipped from V and 2 bases from J, the junction kept 13 bases outside the gene matches. CDR3 size: 15 residues. Here the CDR3 reads CAGGQGSFKNYGYTF. The CDR3 DNA is TGTGCCGGAGGACAGGGAAGTTTCAAAAACTATGGCTACACCTTC.

This rearrangement joins TRBV19 to TRBJ2-7, with 7 bases that match TRBD1. The CDR3 has 15 amino acids. After removal of 4 bases from V and 4 bases from J, the junction contained 10 bases not matched to a gene. In germline, CDR1 is LNHDA, CDR2 SQIVND (reference sequence). CDR3 amino acids: CASSSMGQLFYEQYF. The CDR3 bases are TGTGCCAGTAGTAGTATGGGACAGCTTTTTTACGAGCAGTACTTC.

This clone was counted between two and nine times. The chain is built from TRBV28 and TRBJ1-5, with no clear D. Germline loops: CDR1 MDHEN, CDR2 SYDVKM. V shed 3 bases and J shed 6 bases, with 15 bases lying between them. This CDR3 is built from 15 residues. CDR3 sequence: CASSLTVALGQPQHF. Here the CDR3 DNA reads TGTGCCAGCAGTTTGACCGTAGCCCTCGGTCAGCCCCAGCATTTT.

The chain is built from TRBV29-1 and TRBJ2-7; 13 bases are shared with TRBD2. The CDR3 contains 15 residues. The germline V gene encodes CDR1 SQVTM and CDR2 ANQGSEA. V was clipped by 1 base and J by 5 bases; unmatched bases: 5. The CDR3 protein is CSVEGTSGSRDEQYF. The CDR3 nucleotides are TGCAGCGTTGAAGGGACTAGCGGGAGTAGGGACGAGCAGTACTTC.

The V gene is TRBV28, the J gene TRBJ2-7; TRBD2 matches 9 bases. The trim removed 8 bases at V and 4 bases at J, leaving 9 bases unmatched. Germline V gives CDR1 MDHEN, CDR2 SYDVKM. The CDR3 is made up of 14 amino acids. In nucleotides, the CDR3 is TGTGCCAGCCGCAATAGCGGGAGAGGGTACGAGCAGTACTTC. Encoded protein: CASRNSGRGYEQYF.

This rearrangement joins TRBV7-2 to TRBJ1-3; D may be TRBD1 (5 bases). Germline CDR1 reads SGHTA; CDR2 reads FQGNSA. V lost 3 bases, J lost 1 base, and 13 bases lay in between. The CDR3 contains 16 residues. The CDR3 reads CASSLSGAASGNTIYF. In DNA form, the CDR3 reads TGTGCCAGCAGCTTGTCCGGGGCCGCATCTGGAAACACCATATATTTT.

This chain uses TRBV21-1 with TRBJ2-7; TRBD2, the D gene given by the table, was not confirmed from the DNA. TRBV21-1 is a known pseudogene. This CDR3 comprises 16 residues. This chain's CDR3 is CASSKRGLAGSYEQYF. The CDR3 nucleotides are TGTGCCAGCAGCAAAAGGGGGCTAGCGGGGTCCTACGAGCAGTACTTC.

V is TRBV19 and J is TRBJ2-7, with D tentatively TRBD2 (6 bases). The CDR3 totals 16 residues. V lost 2 bases and J lost 5, with 19 bases in between. CDR1 and CDR2 from the germline V gene are LNHDA and SQIVND (reference sequence). The CDR3 region is CASSIIPVGAGNEQYF. CDR3 nucleotides: TGTGCCAGTAGTATAATCCCAGTGGGAGCGGGCAACGAGCAGTACTTC.